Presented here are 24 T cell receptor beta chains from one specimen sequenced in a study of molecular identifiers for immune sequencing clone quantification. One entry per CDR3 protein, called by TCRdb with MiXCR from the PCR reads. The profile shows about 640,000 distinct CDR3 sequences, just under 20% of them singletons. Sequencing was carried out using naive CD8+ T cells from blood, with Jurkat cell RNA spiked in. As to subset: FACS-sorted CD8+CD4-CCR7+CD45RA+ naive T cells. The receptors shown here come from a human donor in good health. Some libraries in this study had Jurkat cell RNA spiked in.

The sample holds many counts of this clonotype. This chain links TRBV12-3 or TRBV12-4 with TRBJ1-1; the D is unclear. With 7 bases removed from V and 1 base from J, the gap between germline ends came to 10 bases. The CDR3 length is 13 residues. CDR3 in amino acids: CASTEAENTEAFF. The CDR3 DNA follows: TGTGCCAGCACCGAGGCGGAGAACACTGAAGCTTTCTTT.

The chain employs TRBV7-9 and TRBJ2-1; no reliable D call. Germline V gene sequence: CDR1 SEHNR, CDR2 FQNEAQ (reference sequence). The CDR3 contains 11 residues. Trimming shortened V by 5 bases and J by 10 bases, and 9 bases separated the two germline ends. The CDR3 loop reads CASSGMTEQFF. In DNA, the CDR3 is TGTGCCAGCAGCGGAATGACAGAGCAGTTCTTC. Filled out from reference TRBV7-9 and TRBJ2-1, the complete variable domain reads DTGVSQNPRHKITKRGQNVTFRCDPISEHNRLYWYRQTLGQGPEFLTYFQNEAQLEKSRLLSDRFSAERPKGSFSTLEIQRTEQGDSAMYLCASSGMTEQFFGPGTRLTVL.

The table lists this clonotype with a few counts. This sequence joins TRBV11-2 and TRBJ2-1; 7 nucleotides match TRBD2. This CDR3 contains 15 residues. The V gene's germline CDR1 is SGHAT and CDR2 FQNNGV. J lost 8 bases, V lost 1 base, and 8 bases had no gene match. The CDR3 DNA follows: TGTGCCAGCAGCTTAGGGGGGGGTTATGGTGATGAGCAGTTCTTC. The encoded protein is CASSLGGGYGDEQFF.

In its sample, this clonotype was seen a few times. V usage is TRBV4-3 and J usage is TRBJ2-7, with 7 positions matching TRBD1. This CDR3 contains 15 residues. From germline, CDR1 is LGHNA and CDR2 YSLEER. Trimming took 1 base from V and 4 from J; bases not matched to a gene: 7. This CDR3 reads CASSQVTGESYEQYF. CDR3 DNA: TGCGCCAGCAGCCAAGTCACAGGGGAAAGTTACGAGCAGTACTTC.

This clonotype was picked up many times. As DNA, the CDR3 is TGCAGTGCTAGAGCCAGGACTGGGTGGGCTCAGCCCCAGCATTTT. Residues: CSARARTGWAQPQHF. This sequence joins TRBV20-1 and TRBJ1-5; D not certain. Deletions cut 1 base from V and 6 bases from J, with 16 bases between. Germline V gives CDR1 DFQATT, CDR2 SNEGSKA (reference sequence). This CDR3 has 15 residues.

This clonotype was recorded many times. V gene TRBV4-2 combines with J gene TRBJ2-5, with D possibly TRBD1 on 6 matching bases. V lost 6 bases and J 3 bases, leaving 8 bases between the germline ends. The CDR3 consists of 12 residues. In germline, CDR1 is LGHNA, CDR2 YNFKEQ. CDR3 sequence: CASSNREETQYF. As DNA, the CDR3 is TGTGCCAGCAGTAACAGGGAAGAGACCCAGTACTTC.

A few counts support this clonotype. CDR3 protein: CASSWPPDDYHTGELFF. The CDR3 DNA sequence: TGTGCCAGCAGTTGGCCGCCAGATGACTACCACACCGGGGAGCTGTTTTTT. The chain has TRBV12-3 or TRBV12-4 and TRBJ2-2; possibly TRBD2 for D (5 bases). V was shortened by 4 bases and J by 3 bases, with 18 bases between the two germline ends. The CDR3 is 17 residues long.

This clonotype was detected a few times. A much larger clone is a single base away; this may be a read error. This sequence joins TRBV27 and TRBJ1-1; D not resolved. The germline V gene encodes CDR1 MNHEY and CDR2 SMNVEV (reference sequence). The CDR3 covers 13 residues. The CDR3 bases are TGTGCCTGCAGTTTCCATACGAACACTGAAGCTTTCTTT. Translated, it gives CACSFHTNTEAFF.

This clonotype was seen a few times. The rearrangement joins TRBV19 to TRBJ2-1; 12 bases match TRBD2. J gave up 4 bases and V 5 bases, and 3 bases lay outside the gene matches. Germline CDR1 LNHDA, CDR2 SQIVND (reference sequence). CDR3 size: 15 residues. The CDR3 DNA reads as TGTGCCAGTAGTGGGACTAGCGGGTATTACAATGAGCAGTTCTTC. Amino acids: CASSGTSGYYNEQFF.

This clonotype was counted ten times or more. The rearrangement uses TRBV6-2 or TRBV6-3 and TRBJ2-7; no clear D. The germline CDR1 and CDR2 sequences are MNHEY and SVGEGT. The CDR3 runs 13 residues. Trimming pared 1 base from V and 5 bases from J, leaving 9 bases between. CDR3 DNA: TGTGCCAGCAGTTACTGGTTGTTGGACGAGCAGTACTTC. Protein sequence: CASSYWLLDEQYF.

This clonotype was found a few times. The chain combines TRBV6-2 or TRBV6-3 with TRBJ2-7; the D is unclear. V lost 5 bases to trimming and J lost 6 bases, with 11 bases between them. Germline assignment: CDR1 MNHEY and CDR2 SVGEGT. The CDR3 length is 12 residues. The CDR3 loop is CASSPLVGEQYF. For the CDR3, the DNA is TGTGCCAGCAGTCCCCTAGTCGGCGAGCAGTACTTC.

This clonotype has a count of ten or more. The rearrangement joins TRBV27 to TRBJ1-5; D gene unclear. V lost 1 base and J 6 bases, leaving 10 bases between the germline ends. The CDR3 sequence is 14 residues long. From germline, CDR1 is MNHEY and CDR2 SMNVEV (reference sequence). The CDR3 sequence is CASSLWSVGQPQHF. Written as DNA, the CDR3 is TGTGCCAGCAGTTTATGGTCAGTAGGTCAGCCCCAGCATTTT.

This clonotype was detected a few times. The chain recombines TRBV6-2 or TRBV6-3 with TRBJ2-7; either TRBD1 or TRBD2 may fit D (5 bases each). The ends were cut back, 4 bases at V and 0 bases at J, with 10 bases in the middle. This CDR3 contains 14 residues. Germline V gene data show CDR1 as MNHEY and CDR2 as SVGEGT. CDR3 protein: CASSWDVPSYEQYF. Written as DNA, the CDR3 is TGTGCCAGCAGTTGGGACGTACCCTCCTACGAGCAGTACTTC.

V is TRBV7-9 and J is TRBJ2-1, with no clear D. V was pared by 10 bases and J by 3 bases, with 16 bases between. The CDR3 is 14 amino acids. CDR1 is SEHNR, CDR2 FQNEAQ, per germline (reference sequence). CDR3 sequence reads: CANNPKQNYNEQFF. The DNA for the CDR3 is TGTGCCAACAACCCTAAACAGAACTACAATGAGCAGTTCTTC.

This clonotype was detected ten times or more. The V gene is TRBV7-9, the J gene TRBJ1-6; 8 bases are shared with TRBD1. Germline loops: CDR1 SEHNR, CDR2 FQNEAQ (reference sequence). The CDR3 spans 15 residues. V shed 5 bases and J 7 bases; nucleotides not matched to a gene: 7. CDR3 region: CASSEYRGGNSPLHF. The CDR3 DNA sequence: TGTGCCAGCAGCGAATACAGGGGGGGAAATTCACCCCTCCACTTT.

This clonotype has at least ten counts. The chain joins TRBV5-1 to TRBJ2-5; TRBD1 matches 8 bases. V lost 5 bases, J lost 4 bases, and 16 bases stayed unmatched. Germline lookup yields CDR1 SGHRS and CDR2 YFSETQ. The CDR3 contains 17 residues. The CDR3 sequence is CASRTHTLGQGGETQYF. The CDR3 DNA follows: TGCGCCAGCAGGACGCACACCTTAGGACAGGGCGGAGAGACCCAGTACTTC.

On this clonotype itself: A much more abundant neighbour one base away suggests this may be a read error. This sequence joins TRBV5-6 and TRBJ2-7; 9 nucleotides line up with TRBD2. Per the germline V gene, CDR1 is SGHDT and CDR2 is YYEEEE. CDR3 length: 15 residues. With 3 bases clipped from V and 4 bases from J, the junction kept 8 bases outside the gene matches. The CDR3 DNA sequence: TGTGCCAGCAGCTGGTGGAGTAGCGGGAGTTACGAGCAGTACTTC. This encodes CASSWWSSGSYEQYF. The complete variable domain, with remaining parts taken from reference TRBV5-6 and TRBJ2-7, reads DAGVTQSPTHLIKTRGQQVTLRCSPKSGHDTVSWYQQALGQGPQFIFQYYEEEERQRGNFPDRFSGHQFPNYSSELNVNALLLGDSALYLCASSWWSSGSYEQYFGPGTRLTVT.

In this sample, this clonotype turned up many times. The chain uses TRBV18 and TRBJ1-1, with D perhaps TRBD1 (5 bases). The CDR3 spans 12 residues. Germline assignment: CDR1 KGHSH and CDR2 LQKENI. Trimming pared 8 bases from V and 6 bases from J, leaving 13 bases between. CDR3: CASSPQGAEAFF. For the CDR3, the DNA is TGTGCCAGCAGTCCCCAAGGGGCTGAAGCTTTCTTT. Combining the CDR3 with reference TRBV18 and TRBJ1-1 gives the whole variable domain NAGVMQNPRHLVRRRGQEARLRCSPMKGHSHVYWYRQLPEEGLKFMVYLQKENIIDESGMPKERFSAEFPKEGPSILRIQQVVRGDSAAYFCASSPQGAEAFFGQGTRLTVV.

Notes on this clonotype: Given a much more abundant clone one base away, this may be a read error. The CDR3 sequence is CASSVEDRPNSPLHF. The CDR3 bases are TGTGCCAGCAGCGTAGAAGACAGACCTAATTCACCCCTCCACTTT. This sequence joins TRBV9 and TRBJ1-6, with D tentatively TRBD1 (5 bases). Trimming stripped 0 bases from V and 6 bases from J, with 10 bases between. Per germline, CDR1 SGDLS and CDR2 YYNGEE. The CDR3 extends over 15 amino acids.

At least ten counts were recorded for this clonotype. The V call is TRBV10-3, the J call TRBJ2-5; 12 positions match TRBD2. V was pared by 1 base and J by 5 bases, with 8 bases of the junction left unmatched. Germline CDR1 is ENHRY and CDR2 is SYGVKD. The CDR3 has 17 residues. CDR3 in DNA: TGTGCCATCAGTGAGTTCCCGGGACTAGCGGGCTTGGAGACCCAGTACTTC. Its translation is CAISEFPGLAGLETQYF.

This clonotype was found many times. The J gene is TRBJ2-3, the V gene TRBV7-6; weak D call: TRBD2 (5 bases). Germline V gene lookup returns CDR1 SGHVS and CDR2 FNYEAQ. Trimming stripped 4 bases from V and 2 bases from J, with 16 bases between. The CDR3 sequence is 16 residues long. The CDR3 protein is CASSSYRLASTDTQYF. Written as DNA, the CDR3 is TGTGCCAGCAGCTCCTATCGTCTAGCTTCCACAGATACGCAGTATTTT.

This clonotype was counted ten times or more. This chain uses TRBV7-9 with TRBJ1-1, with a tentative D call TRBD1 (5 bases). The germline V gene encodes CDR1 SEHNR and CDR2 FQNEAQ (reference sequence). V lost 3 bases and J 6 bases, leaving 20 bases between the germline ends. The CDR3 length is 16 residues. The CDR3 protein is CASSFGLLSGDAEAFF. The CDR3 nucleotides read TGTGCCAGCAGCTTTGGCTTATTGAGCGGGGACGCTGAAGCTTTCTTT.

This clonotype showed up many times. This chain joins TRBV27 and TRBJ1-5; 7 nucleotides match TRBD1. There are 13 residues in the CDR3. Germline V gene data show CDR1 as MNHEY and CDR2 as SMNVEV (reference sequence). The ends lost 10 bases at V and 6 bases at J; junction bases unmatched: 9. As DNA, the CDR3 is TGTGCCACCGCACAGGGGTCCGGTCAGCCCCAGCATTTT. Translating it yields CATAQGSGQPQHF.

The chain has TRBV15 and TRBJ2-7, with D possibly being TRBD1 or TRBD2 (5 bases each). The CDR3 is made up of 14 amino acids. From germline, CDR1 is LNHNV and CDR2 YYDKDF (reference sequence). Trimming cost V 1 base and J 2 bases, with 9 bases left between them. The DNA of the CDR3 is TGTGCCACCAGCAGAGCTAGGGACGCCTACGAGCAGTACTTC. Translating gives CATSRARDAYEQYF.